This T cell receptor beta chain originates from a study of blood T cell repertoires in COVID-19. Study in general: Specimens from acute and convalescent COVID-19 originated in the United States, Italy and Spain.

The CDR3 extends over 14 amino acids. Looked up from germline, CDR1 is SNHLY and CDR2 is FYNNEI. V lost 5 bases to trimming and J lost 6 bases; unmatched junction nucleotides: 9. Seattle patients were enrolled during active infection and followed longitudinally. As handled by the study authors: It was from reference gene primer amplification that nucleated cell counts were estimated. Libraries were prepared by immunoSEQ multiplex PCR; TCRdb keeps only in-frame clonotypes and omits some of them. That table furnishes V, J and clone size, whereas the DNA furnished D and trimming. The profile shows approximately 77,000 clones, 65% to 90% of them singletons.

The V and J genes are TRBV2 and TRBJ2-7; 8 positions match TRBD1. Sequenced material: peripheral blood. This clonotype was obtained from a man in his fifties or sixties with COVID-19, enrolled during active disease. This chain's CDR3 is CASSPTQGAGEQYF. CDR3 coding DNA: TGTGCCAGCAGTCCCACCCAGGGGGCCGGCGAGCAGTACTTC.